The 30 T cell receptor beta chains reported below all come from one sample, sequenced in a study of cytomegalovirus exposure and HLA in healthy donors. The assay was immunoSEQ multiplex PCR, and TCRdb's table has in-frame clones only and misses some. This table holds over 200,000 clones, 90% found once. Specimen: PBMCs. The receptors shown here come from a woman in her 30s in good health and CMV-seronegative.

V usage is TRBV6-6 and J usage is TRBJ2-2, with D possibly being TRBD1 (6 bases). Per germline, CDR1 MNHNY and CDR2 SVGAGI (reference sequence). Deletions cut 4 bases from V and 1 base from J, with 10 bases between. The CDR3 extends over 15 amino acids. CDR3 in amino acids: CASSSGTWNTGELFF. Written as DNA, the CDR3 is TGTGCCAGCAGTTCCGGGACATGGAACACCGGGGAGCTGTTTTTT.

The V gene is TRBV10-3, the J gene TRBJ2-7; perhaps D is TRBD1 or TRBD2 (5 bases each). The germline V gene has CDR1 ENHRY and CDR2 SYGVKD. This CDR3 has 13 residues. Trimming cost V 10 bases and J 6 bases, with 19 bases left between them. The CDR3 region is CATGLGPSGEQYF. The CDR3 coding sequence is TGTGCCACGGGGCTAGGTCCCTCGGGCGAGCAGTACTTC.

The rearrangement uses TRBV28 and TRBJ2-7, with 11 bases that match TRBD1. The germline gives CDR1 MDHEN, CDR2 SYDVKM. The CDR3 contains 16 residues. With 4 bases clipped from V and 7 bases from J, the junction kept 12 bases outside the gene matches. CDR3 sequence reads: CASSSDPGQGEEEQYF. DNA of the CDR3: TGTGCCAGCAGTTCAGACCCGGGACAGGGGGAGGAGGAGCAGTACTTC.

This clone was counted only a few times. This chain links TRBV9 with TRBJ2-1; unclear D gene. V lost 3 bases and J 8 bases, leaving 9 bases between the germline ends. The CDR3 spans 12 residues. CDR1 and CDR2 from the germline V gene are SGDLS and YYNGEE. The CDR3 loop reads CASSAPWDEQFF. The CDR3 DNA reads as TGTGCCAGCAGCGCGCCCTGGGATGAGCAGTTCTTC.

The chain recombines TRBV7-8 with TRBJ2-7, with 13 bases identical to TRBD2. The V gene end was trimmed by 3 bases and the J gene end by 6 bases; junction bases not matched to a gene: 5. Germline-derived CDR1 and CDR2 are SGHVS and FQNEAQ. CDR3 length equals 15 residues. The CDR3 DNA reads as TGTGCCAGCAGCTTGGGACTAGCGGGACCCCTCGAGCAGTACTTC. Translating gives CASSLGLAGPLEQYF.

Comments on this clone: This sample also contains other DNA sequences that code for the same CDR3. The V call is TRBV5-1, the J call TRBJ2-1, with D possibly matching TRBD2 (6 bases). The CDR3 consists of 14 residues. V was trimmed by 4 bases and J by 1 base, leaving 9 bases between them. CDR1 is SGHRS, CDR2 YFSETQ, per germline. The CDR3 sequence is CASSEGGSYNEQFF. The CDR3 nucleotides are TGCGCCAGCAGCGAAGGAGGGTCCTACAATGAGCAGTTCTTC. The variable domain in full, completed from reference TRBV5-1 and TRBJ2-1, reads KAGVTQTPRYLIKTRGQQVTLSCSPISGHRSVSWYQQTPGQGLQFLFEYFSETQRNKGNFPGRFSGRQFSNSRSEMNVSTLELGDSALYLCASSEGGSYNEQFFGPGTRLTVL.

A word on this clone: This same CDR3 is encoded by further DNA sequences in the sample. This CDR3 is CASSFRGVGANVLTF. CDR3 coding DNA: TGTGCCAGCAGTTTTCGCGGAGTGGGGGCCAACGTCCTGACTTTC. This chain uses TRBV28 with TRBJ2-6; no clear D gene. Germline CDR1 is MDHEN and CDR2 is SYDVKM. Trimming took off 3 bases at V and 4 bases at J, with 10 bases between the two ends. This CDR3 spans 15 amino acids.

The J gene is TRBJ1-1, the V gene TRBV5-1; D gene unclear. V dropped 5 bases and J dropped 1 base, with 9 bases sitting between them. The CDR3 has 13 amino acids. Germline CDR1 SGHRS, CDR2 YFSETQ. CDR3 DNA sequence: TGCGCCAGCAGATCACTGACGAACACTGAAGCTTTCTTT. It encodes CASRSLTNTEAFF. Combining the CDR3 with reference TRBV5-1 and TRBJ1-1 gives the whole variable domain KAGVTQTPRYLIKTRGQQVTLSCSPISGHRSVSWYQQTPGQGLQFLFEYFSETQRNKGNFPGRFSGRQFSNSRSEMNVSTLELGDSALYLCASRSLTNTEAFFGQGTRLTVV.

The chain uses TRBV5-1 and TRBJ1-1; TRBD1 is a possible D gene (6 bases). Trimming took off 4 bases at V and 6 bases at J, with 22 bases between the two ends. The CDR3 consists of 16 residues. CDR1 SGHRS and CDR2 YFSETQ come from the germline V gene. CDR3 in DNA: TGCGCCAGCAGCCCTAACCCCGGGACAAGGGGCGCTGAAGCTTTCTTT. The encoded protein is CASSPNPGTRGAEAFF.

This sequence joins TRBV5-5 and TRBJ2-7, with D perhaps being TRBD1 or TRBD2 (6 bases each). The V end lost 6 bases, the J end lost 0 bases, and 13 bases lay between the germline ends. Looked up from germline, CDR1 is SGHKS and CDR2 is YYEKEE (reference sequence). The length of the CDR3 is 14 residues. Here the CDR3 DNA reads TGTGCCAGCAACCCGGGGGCGAGCTCCTACGAGCAGTACTTC. This translates into CASNPGASSYEQYF. Complete variable domain (other parts from reference TRBV5-5 and TRBJ2-7): DAGVTQSPTHLIKTRGQQVTLRCSPISGHKSVSWYQQVLGQGPQFIFQYYEKEERGRGNFPDRFSARQFPNYSSELNVNALLLGDSALYLCASNPGASSYEQYFGPGTRLTVT.

The V and J genes are TRBV11-2 and TRBJ2-1; 7 bases line up with TRBD2. Unmatched junction bases numbered 7, after V lost 1 base and J lost 1 base. CDR3 size: 17 residues. CDR1 is SGHAT and CDR2 is FQNNGV in the germline V gene. The CDR3 DNA reads TGTGCCAGCAGCTTAGCGGTGCGGGAGAGGTCCTACAATGAGCAGTTCTTC. This encodes CASSLAVRERSYNEQFF.

The CDR3 DNA follows: TGTGCCAGCAGTCAAGGACAGGGGACCTACGAGCAGTACTTC. Protein sequence: CASSQGQGTYEQYF. V usage is TRBV6-5 and J usage is TRBJ2-7; TRBD1 aligns across 9 bases. The CDR3 consists of 14 residues. The V and J ends lost 5 bases and 2 bases, in that order; junction bases with no gene match: 4. Germline V gives CDR1 MNHEY, CDR2 SVGAGI.

This clone has just one count. The genes are TRBV7-8 and TRBJ1-1; no clear D gene. The CDR3 has 16 amino acids. The germline V gene has CDR1 SGHVS and CDR2 FQNEAQ. V lost 0 bases and J 1 base, leaving 12 bases between the germline ends. The CDR3 DNA reads as TGTGCCAGCAGCTTAGCGCTGGGCGGTGAGAACACTGAAGCTTTCTTT. Encoded protein: CASSLALGGENTEAFF.

The chain employs TRBV28 and TRBJ1-5, with D unclear. Trimming stripped 4 bases from V and 6 bases from J, with 13 bases between. This CDR3 has 14 amino acids. Germline V gives CDR1 MDHEN, CDR2 SYDVKM. CDR3 bases: TGTGCCAGCAGTTCCGGCGGGGTCGGTCAGCCCCAGCATTTT. It encodes CASSSGGVGQPQHF.

This clone was picked up one time. This sequence joins TRBV5-1 and TRBJ2-2; D remains ambiguous. The CDR3 sequence is 13 residues long. CDR1 is SGHRS and CDR2 is YFSETQ in the germline V gene. Trimming cost V 6 bases and J 6 bases, with 12 bases left between them. The CDR3 DNA follows: TGCGCCAGCACCTATTTAGCCGCCGGGGAGCTGTTTTTT. Translation gives CASTYLAAGELFF.

The rearrangement links TRBV5-6 to TRBJ2-1; D unclear. CDR1 is SGHDT, CDR2 YYEEEE, per germline. Trimming took off 6 bases at V and 1 base at J, with 11 bases between the two ends. There are 14 residues in the CDR3. The CDR3 DNA follows: TGTGCCAGCACGTCCGTAGGTTCCTACAATGAGCAGTTCTTC. It codes for CASTSVGSYNEQFF. Drawing the rest from reference TRBV5-6 and TRBJ2-1, the complete variable domain is DAGVTQSPTHLIKTRGQQVTLRCSPKSGHDTVSWYQQALGQGPQFIFQYYEEEERQRGNFPDRFSGHQFPNYSSELNVNALLLGDSALYLCASTSVGSYNEQFFGPGTRLTVL.

The rearrangement joins TRBV27 to TRBJ1-1; 8 bases are shared with TRBD1. With 6 bases clipped from V and 3 bases from J, the junction kept 6 bases outside the gene matches. Germline V gives CDR1 MNHEY, CDR2 SMNVEV (reference sequence). The CDR3 is 14 amino acids. The CDR3 protein is CASSPQGADTEAFF. CDR3 DNA sequence: TGTGCCAGCAGCCCCCAGGGGGCCGACACTGAAGCTTTCTTT.

This chain connects TRBV7-2 to TRBJ1-4; no reliable D call. Germline loops: CDR1 SGHTA, CDR2 FQGNSA. V gave up 2 bases and J gave up 8 bases, with 9 bases separating them. The CDR3 spans 13 residues. The CDR3 sequence is CASSLNIGEKLFF. In nucleotides, the CDR3 is TGTGCCAGCAGCTTAAACATAGGGGAAAAACTGTTTTTT.

The CDR3 nucleotides read TGTGCCAGCACCTTGTCCCGGCTCCGGGACAGTCTCAACGAGCAGTACTTC. Translated: CASTLSRLRDSLNEQYF. This rearrangement joins TRBV11-3 to TRBJ2-7; 7 positions agree with TRBD1. CDR1 and CDR2 (germline): SGHNT, YENEEA. Trimming removed 7 bases from V and 5 bases from J; junction bases left unmatched: 20. This CDR3 comprises 17 residues. Combining the CDR3 with reference TRBV11-3 and TRBJ2-7 gives the whole variable domain EAGVVQSPRYKIIEKKQPVAFWCNPISGHNTLYWYLQNLGQGPELLIRYENEEAVDDSQLPKDRFSAERLKGVDSTLKIQPAELGDSAVYLCASTLSRLRDSLNEQYFGPGTRLTVT.

The rearrangement links TRBV25-1 to TRBJ2-1; D may be TRBD1 or TRBD2 (5 bases each). This CDR3 is 15 amino acids long. Trimming cost V 8 bases and J 0 bases, with 14 bases left between them. Germline V gene sequence: CDR1 MGHDK, CDR2 SYGVNS. This chain's CDR3 is CASGRPGSSYNEQFF. Here the CDR3 DNA reads TGTGCCAGCGGACGCCCAGGGAGCTCCTACAATGAGCAGTTCTTC.

This chain uses TRBV5-1 with TRBJ2-4; weak D call: TRBD2 (6 bases). With 4 bases removed from V and 7 bases from J, the gap between germline ends came to 21 bases. This CDR3 is built from 16 residues. Germline lookup yields CDR1 SGHRS and CDR2 YFSETQ. Here the CDR3 DNA reads TGCGCCAGCAGCACCTTCCCTAGCGATGGGAAGAACATTCAGTACTTC. This codes for CASSTFPSDGKNIQYF. Full variable domain (remainder filled in from reference TRBV5-1 and TRBJ2-4): KAGVTQTPRYLIKTRGQQVTLSCSPISGHRSVSWYQQTPGQGLQFLFEYFSETQRNKGNFPGRFSGRQFSNSRSEMNVSTLELGDSALYLCASSTFPSDGKNIQYFGAGTRLSVL.

The chain combines TRBV19 with TRBJ2-2, with 7 nucleotides matching TRBD2. Germline V CDR1 and CDR2: LNHDA, SQIVND (reference sequence). The CDR3 is made up of 16 amino acids. The ends lost 5 bases at V and 4 bases at J; junction bases unmatched: 10. The CDR3 loop reads CASSLPGGASTGELFF. The CDR3 nucleotides are TGTGCCAGTAGTCTTCCGGGAGGAGCGAGCACCGGGGAGCTGTTTTTT.

The chain recombines TRBV19 with TRBJ2-7, with 10 bases aligning to TRBD2. The CDR3 contains 15 residues. Trimming took 3 bases from V and 4 from J; bases not matched to a gene: 6. The V gene's germline CDR1 is LNHDA and CDR2 SQIVND (reference sequence). The CDR3 DNA sequence: TGTGCCAGTAGTATCCCTTCTAGCGGGAGTTACGAGCAGTACTTC. This sequence encodes CASSIPSSGSYEQYF. The complete variable domain, with remaining parts taken from reference TRBV19 and TRBJ2-7, reads DGGITQSPKYLFRKEGQNVTLSCEQNLNHDAMYWYRQDPGQGLRLIYYSQIVNDFQKGDIAEGYSVSREKKESFPLTVTSAQKNPTAFYLCASSIPSSGSYEQYFGPGTRLTVT.

This rearrangement joins TRBV28 to TRBJ2-5; weak D call: TRBD1 (6 bases). Germline CDR1 is MDHEN and CDR2 is SYDVKM. CDR3 length: 13 residues. The V gene lost 5 bases and the J gene lost 5 bases, with 12 bases spanning the gap. CDR3 residues: CASSIQGWETQYF. In nucleotides, the CDR3 is TGTGCCAGCAGTATACAGGGTTGGGAGACCCAGTACTTC.

The genes are TRBV7-9 and TRBJ2-7, with 7 nucleotides matching TRBD2. This CDR3 region has 16 residues. The germline V gene encodes CDR1 SEHNR and CDR2 FQNEAQ (reference sequence). The trim removed 1 base at V and 4 bases at J, leaving 10 bases unmatched. The DNA for the CDR3 is TGTGCCAGCAGCTTAGGCGGCCTAGCGGAGAGTTACGAGCAGTACTTC. This codes for CASSLGGLAESYEQYF.

This clone has just a few counts. This chain connects TRBV7-9 to TRBJ1-2; TRBD1 aligns across 8 bases. Germline V lookup: CDR1 SEHNR, CDR2 FQNEAQ (reference sequence). The CDR3 totals 10 residues. J gave up 14 bases and V 5 bases, and 4 bases lay outside the gene matches. CDR3 sequence reads: CASSATGDTF. In nucleotides, the CDR3 is TGTGCCAGCAGCGCGACAGGGGATACCTTC.

The chain links TRBV11-2 to TRBJ2-7, with TRBD2 identical over 7 bases. The CDR3 has 15 amino acids. V lost 5 bases and J lost 3; bases outside the gene matches: 10. The V gene's germline CDR1 is SGHAT and CDR2 FQNNGV. This CDR3 is CASSATRGFGYEQYF. Here the CDR3 DNA reads TGTGCCAGCAGCGCCACGCGGGGGTTCGGCTACGAGCAGTACTTC.

The chain combines TRBV9 with TRBJ2-3, with D hard to call. Germline V CDR1 and CDR2: SGDLS, YYNGEE. With 0 bases removed from V and 2 bases from J, the gap between germline ends came to 4 bases. This CDR3 is built from 13 residues. The CDR3 region has the DNA TGTGCCAGCAGCGTAGGCCTCACAGATACGCAGTATTTT. Protein: CASSVGLTDTQYF.

This chain connects TRBV29-1 to TRBJ2-5; D is perhaps TRBD2 (6 bases). This CDR3 is built from 14 residues. V dropped 2 bases and J dropped 5 bases, with 15 bases sitting between them. Per the germline V gene, CDR1 is SQVTM and CDR2 is ANQGSEA. CDR3: CSVERQGRGETQYF. The CDR3 bases are TGCAGCGTTGAACGGCAGGGTCGGGGGGAGACCCAGTACTTC.

This chain connects TRBV9 to TRBJ2-3; the D is unclear. Germline loops: CDR1 SGDLS, CDR2 YYNGEE. V was clipped by 1 base and J by 2 bases, with 5 bases between them. The CDR3 contains 13 residues. CDR3 sequence (DNA): TGTGCCAGCAGCGTAACCCCCACAGATACGCAGTATTTT. It yields the protein CASSVTPTDTQYF.